This is a list of T cell receptor beta chains from one sample in a study of shared clonotypes between healthy human individuals. The method was immunoSEQ multiplex PCR; TCRdb's version includes in-frame clones alone and lacks a portion of them. The profile shows 2 million to 2.5 million clones, under 97% of them singletons. The sequenced sample consisted of naive CD4+ T cells sorted from blood. The receptors here all came from a man aged 18 to 30 in good health. Each CDR3 is given with its conserved first and last residue. Each record gives: J gene, D gene, clone size, V gene, CDR3 protein, CDR3 DNA. D genes are given only for firm matches. Only part of the rows carry a size: once, few, many, or a class if the clone is expanded.

TRBJ2-5	-	-	TRBV28	CASSLGTPETQYF	TGTGCCAGCAGTCTCGGGACACCAGAGACCCAGTACTTC
TRBJ2-7	-	once	TRBV7-2	CASSLDGGPYEQYF	TGTGCCAGCAGCTTAGACGGGGGCCCGTACGAGCAGTACTTC
TRBJ2-1	TRBD2	-	TRBV6-1	CASSSGPGGIDEQFF	TGTGCCAGCAGTTCCGGGCCGGGGGGGATCGATGAGCAGTTCTTC
TRBJ2-4	TRBD2	-	TRBV7-2	CASSSVGSGGGLAKNIQYF	TGTGCCAGCAGCTCCGTAGGTAGCGGGGGTGGTTTAGCCAAAAACATTCAGTACTTC
TRBJ1-2	-	-	TRBV6-5	CASSLPGGDYGYTF	TGTGCCAGCAGTCTCCCGGGGGGGGACTATGGCTACACCTTC
TRBJ1-3	-	-	TRBV30	CAWSGGAEGNTIYF	TGTGCCTGGAGTGGGGGGGCAGAGGGAAACACCATATATTTT
TRBJ2-1	TRBD2	-	TRBV30	CALSSGRAFEQFF	TGTGCCTTATCTAGCGGGAGGGCCTTTGAGCAGTTCTTC
TRBJ1-4	TRBD1	-	TRBV7-8	CASSLAGQLEKLFF	TGTGCCAGCAGCTTAGCGGGACAGCTTGAAAAACTGTTTTTT
TRBJ1-2	-	-	TRBV19	CASSSQGILYGYTF	TGTGCCAGTAGTTCACAGGGCATTCTCTATGGCTACACCTTC
TRBJ1-3	-	-	TRBV28	CASSLYPGAGNTIYF	TGTGCCAGCAGTTTATACCCAGGGGCTGGAAACACCATATATTTT
TRBJ2-1	TRBD2	-	TRBV27	CASSPPRSGGNNEQFF	TGTGCCAGCAGTCCCCCCCGAAGCGGGGGAAACAATGAGCAGTTCTTC
TRBJ1-5	TRBD1	-	TRBV28	CASSLWGQGSGQPQHF	TGTGCCAGCAGTTTATGGGGACAGGGGTCTGGACAGCCCCAGCATTTT
TRBJ2-4	TRBD2	-	TRBV2	CASKGSGGQYF	TGTGCCAGCAAGGGTAGCGGGGGGCAGTACTTC
TRBJ2-1	TRBD2	-	TRBV5-4	CASSLMGTSGGEQFF	TGTGCCAGCAGCTTAATGGGGACTAGCGGGGGTGAGCAGTTCTTC
TRBJ2-7	TRBD1	-	TRBV14	CASSPAGQALFLDF	TGTGCCAGCAGCCCCGCGGGACAGGCCCTCTTCTTGGACTTC
TRBJ1-3	-	-	TRBV7-9	CASSLAGSSGNTIYF	TGTGCCAGCAGCTTAGCGGGATCCTCTGGAAACACCATATATTTT
TRBJ2-7	-	once	TRBV28	CASSSHDGREQYF	TGTGCCAGCAGTTCCCACGACGGTCGAGAGCAGTACTTC
TRBJ2-7	TRBD1	-	TRBV7-9	CASSPDRFSSYEQYF	TGTGCCAGCAGCCCGGACAGGTTTTCATCCTACGAGCAGTACTTC
TRBJ2-5	TRBD2	-	TRBV15	CATSRGGLAGVETQYF	TGTGCCACCAGCAGAGGGGGACTAGCGGGAGTAGAGACCCAGTACTTC
TRBJ2-3	-	-	TRBV11-3	CASSSQGLDTDTQYF	TGTGCCAGCAGCTCACAGGGTTTGGACACAGATACGCAGTATTTT
TRBJ1-4	-	-	TRBV20-1	CSAPEGEKLFF	TGCAGTGCCCCTGAGGGTGAAAAACTGTTTTTT
TRBJ1-6	-	few	TRBV18	CASSPGNNSPLHF	TGTGCCAGCTCACCAGGGAATAATTCACCCCTCCACTTT
TRBJ1-6	-	few	TRBV5-1	CASSGEEFAVSPLHF	TGCGCCAGCAGCGGAGAGGAATTCGCGGTTTCACCCCTCCACTTT
TRBJ2-3	-	-	TRBV9	CASSPPFQSSTDTQYF	TGTGCCAGCAGCCCCCCCTTCCAGAGTAGCACAGATACGCAGTATTTT
TRBJ1-2	TRBD1	-	TRBV4-3	CASSRDRAGGFYGYTF	TGCGCCAGCAGCCGGGACCGGGCAGGGGGGTTCTATGGCTACACCTTC
TRBJ1-3	-	-	TRBV4-1	CASSHVELVNTIYF	TGCGCCAGCAGCCACGTCGAACTCGTAAACACCATATATTTT
TRBJ1-5	-	-	TRBV2	CASSPGHGGNQPQHF	TGTGCCAGCAGTCCGGGCCACGGCGGCAATCAGCCCCAGCATTTT
TRBJ1-2	TRBD1	-	TRBV6-5	CASRTGTASGYTF	TGTGCCAGCAGGACCGGGACAGCGAGTGGCTACACCTTC
TRBJ2-1	-	-	TRBV6-6	CASRGNEQFF	TGTGCCAGCAGGGGTAATGAGCAGTTCTTC
TRBJ2-2	-	-	TRBV30	CAWSPLRGANTGELFF	TGTGCCTGGAGCCCACTCCGAGGGGCGAACACCGGGGAGCTGTTTTTT
TRBJ2-7	TRBD2	-	TRBV29-1	CSALILAGGSGEQYF	TGCAGCGCTTTAATACTAGCGGGAGGATCGGGCGAGCAGTACTTC
TRBJ2-4	-	-	TRBV5-8	CASQYGTTKNIQYF	TGTGCCAGCCAGTACGGGACAACCAAAAACATTCAGTACTTC
TRBJ2-5	TRBD1	-	TRBV12-5	CASAPSGRGTGKETQYF	TGTGCTAGTGCCCCCTCTGGACGAGGGACAGGGAAGGAGACCCAGTACTTC
TRBJ1-5	-	-	TRBV2	CASSVRRDSQPQHF	TGTGCCAGCAGTGTAAGGAGGGATAGTCAGCCCCAGCATTTT
TRBJ1-4	-	once	TRBV7-2	CASSLKGSGRGNEKLFF	TGTGCCAGCAGCTTAAAAGGGTCGGGAAGGGGAAATGAAAAACTGTTTTTT
TRBJ2-5	TRBD2	-	TRBV7-2	CASSFTRGVGKTQYF	TGTGCCAGCAGCTTCACTCGGGGGGTAGGGAAGACCCAGTACTTC
TRBJ2-7	-	-	TRBV7-2	CASSLMGEQYF	TGTGCCAGCAGCTTAATGGGTGAGCAGTACTTC
TRBJ2-7	-	-	TRBV5-4	CASSVEGRPVTYEQYF	TGTGCCAGCAGCGTCGAGGGACGCCCGGTCACCTACGAGCAGTACTTC
TRBJ2-3	-	-	TRBV7-9	CASSLTGGHTDTQYF	TGTGCCAGCAGCTTAACTGGGGGCCACACAGATACGCAGTATTTT
TRBJ2-7	TRBD1	-	TRBV28	CASLGTASYEQYF	TGTGCCAGTTTGGGGACAGCCTCCTACGAGCAGTACTTC
TRBJ1-4	-	-	TRBV6-6	CASSYGGLGEKLFF	TGTGCCAGCAGTTACGGGGGGCTGGGTGAAAAACTGTTTTTT
TRBJ2-1	TRBD1	-	TRBV30	CAWSSGGNEQFF	TGTGCCTGGAGTTCAGGGGGCAATGAGCAGTTCTTC
TRBJ2-3	-	-	TRBV5-1	CASSQFPTDLSTDTQYF	TGCGCCAGCAGCCAATTCCCAACAGATTTAAGCACAGATACGCAGTATTTT
TRBJ1-1	-	once	TRBV11-2	CASSFSAHNTEAFF	TGTGCCAGCAGCTTTTCGGCCCATAACACTGAAGCTTTCTTT